This T cell receptor (beta chain) comes out of a study of beta chain features in type 1 diabetes (dated by TCRdb to 2016 to 2019). In terms of the full investigation: No differences in mean age, gender distribution, total cell number or subset yield were found between patients and healthy donors. Across all samples, about 110 million sorted cells were examined, and cell number per subset correlated strongly with RNA yield. The study compared the TCRB repertoires of sorted circulating CD4+ T cell subsets in recently diagnosed type 1 diabetes patients with those in matched healthy donors. Whereas all 30 or so donors provided naive and central memory subsets, regulatory and stem cell-like memory subsets were isolated from just 8 patients and roughly eight healthy donors. General conclusions and limits of the study: Because small numbers of individuals were included in the HLA sub-analyses, any influence of HLA type on TCRB rearrangement was left unresolved. Shorter templates might be favored by PCR, yet because patient and control samples were amplified and corrected together, any such skew would affect both groups equally. Sequencing cDNA rather than genomic DNA could over-represent highly expressing activated cells, although activation and CD3 levels did not differ between groups. Fewer insertions and more nucleotide deletions at VDJ recombination sites were observed in patients with type 1 diabetes, implying thymic rearrangement abnormalities. A moderate but significant shortening of TCRB CDR3 length was observed in type 1 diabetes patients in all four CD4+ subsets. Naive, central memory and regulatory TCRB repertoires appeared to be more alike among patients than among healthy donors.

V drops 5 bases and J drops 6 bases, leaving 13 bases in between. Measured from the cysteine to the phenylalanine, the CDR3 is 13 residues long. Of all the DNA, just the CDR3 is kept, 39 bases in frame from base 1. The germline V gene supplies CDR1 SGDLS and CDR2 YYNGEE. The High Capacity cDNA Reverse Transcription Kit was used to reverse transcribe all of the isolated RNA, meaning that expressed TCRB transcripts were what got sequenced. Deep immunoSEQ sequencing was performed on naive, central memory and regulatory T cell samples, with an average of roughly 3.6 million total reads per sample. After sorted cells were lysed in RLT buffer, RNA was extracted with DNase-treated RNeasy Micro or Mini kits, with the choice depending on cell number. Each cell subset was processed separately to prevent cross-contamination, with patient and healthy donor samples processed together. Using the immunoSEQ multiplex PCR, TCRB sequences were amplified from cDNA into 87-bp fragments spanning the CDR3 region. The amplicons were sequenced using the Illumina HiSeq platform. The paper's processing steps were these. Synthetic template baselines were used to correct PCR bias computationally, reads within Hamming distance 2 were collapsed together, and singletons that could not be merged were discarded. Reads were aligned to IMGT to assign V, D and J genes, CDR3 length, and insertions or deletions at six rearrangement sites. Within each subset, clonotype counts were normalized to sorted cell number, and only after that were true diversity and Gini coefficients computed with the tcR R package. The overlap coefficient, calculated on TCRB nucleotide sequences, was used to measure repertoire sharing. Out-of-frame TCRB sequences from naive cells were analyzed to stand in for the pre-selection repertoire. The clones in this table, taken by TCRdb from immuneACCESS, are in-frame only. Not every clone is retained; where verified, under half of the shortfall comes from an unresolved V gene, and the cause of the rest is unknown. That table is the source of V, J and clone size, and D and trimming were worked out from the DNA. Across this sample there are some 230,000 clones, with 9.6% seen only once. The ten largest make up about 0.03% of the sample.

Each donor gave one peripheral blood draw, approximately 100 mL on average, collected into heparinised tubes. A BD FACSAria II and a panel including CD45RO, CCR7, CD25, CD127, CD95 and CD27 were used to sort naive, central memory, regulatory and stem cell-like memory CD4+ T cells. A purity above 98% was achieved for all sorted populations. Right away, PBMCs were isolated by Lymphoprep density gradient centrifugation and were stained directly, with no culture step. Samples were stained and sorted in pairs, with one healthy donor and one patient per experiment, so that batch effects were minimized. On this clone itself: Its target antigen remains unknown. Base qualities are not provided; no much larger clone lies one nucleotide away.

This TCR came from a woman between 18 and 30 years old in good health. The sample taken for sequencing was naive CD4+ T cells from blood. Read against the paper, the sample's cell subset or site label means: true naive CD4+ T cells. The rearrangement combines TRBV9 with TRBJ2-3, and the D gene may be TRBD2, 5 bases matching. The base sequence is TGTGCCAGCAGTATGGCTACGGGGGATACGCAGTATTTT. It is translated as CASSMATGDTQYF.